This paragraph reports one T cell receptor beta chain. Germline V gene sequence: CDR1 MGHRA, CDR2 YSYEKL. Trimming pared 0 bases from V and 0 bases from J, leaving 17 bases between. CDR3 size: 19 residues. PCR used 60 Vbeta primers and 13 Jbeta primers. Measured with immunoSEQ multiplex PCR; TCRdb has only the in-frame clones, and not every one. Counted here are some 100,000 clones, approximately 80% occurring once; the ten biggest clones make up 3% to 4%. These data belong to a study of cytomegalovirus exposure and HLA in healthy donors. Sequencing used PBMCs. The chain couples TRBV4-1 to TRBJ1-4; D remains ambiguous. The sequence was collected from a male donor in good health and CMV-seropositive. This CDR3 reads CASSQEPGSPFATNEKLFF. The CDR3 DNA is TGCGCCAGCAGCCAAGAACCGGGATCACCTTTCGCAACTAATGAAAAACTGTTTTTT.